The TCR beta chain under discussion was sequenced for a study of OX40 agonist ivuxolimab in advanced cancers. Background on the study: Treatment of patients was with ivuxolimab, an agonistic anti-OX40 (CD134) antibody. Dose-escalation patients had hepatocellular carcinoma, melanoma, renal cell or head and neck cancer.

Profiling relied on immunoSEQ multiplex PCR, and the TCRdb table lists in-frame clones only, not all of them. In the table there are tens of thousands of clones, approximately 91% of which are singletons. Worth noting for this clone: As yet, its antigen is unknown.

Sampling of blood occurred at baseline, cycle 4 day 1, and cycle 7 day 1. CDR1 and CDR2 from the germline V gene are LNHDA and SQIVND (reference sequence). V lost 5 bases to trimming and J lost 2 bases, with 11 bases between them. CDR3 length equals 14 residues. The study, taken as a whole, reports: Low levels of normalized T-cell clonal expansion also appeared in some nonresponders.

This clonotype was obtained from an adult with an advanced solid tumor such as melanoma, head and neck, liver or kidney cancer. This sequence joins TRBV19 and TRBJ2-3; no clear D gene. This specimen consisted of CD4+ or CD8+ T cells sorted from blood, obtained in a trial of the OX40 agonist ivuxolimab. CDR3 amino acids: CASSRVRDTDTQYF. CDR3 nucleotide sequence: TGTGCCAGTAGTCGAGTTAGGGACACAGATACGCAGTATTTT.